One and the same sample provided the 23 T cell receptor beta chains below, sequenced in a study of blood T cell repertoires in COVID-19. TCRdb keeps only in-frame clones here, not all; method: immunoSEQ multiplex PCR. The sample contains some 70,000 clones, roughly 73% of which appear only once. The sample taken for sequencing was peripheral blood. These receptors originate from a woman in her sixties with acute or convalescent COVID-19.

J is TRBJ1-6 and V is TRBV5-6, with TRBD1 identical over 7 bases. This CDR3 has 16 residues. V dropped 3 bases and J dropped 10; count of bases not matched to a gene: 13. Germline V CDR1 and CDR2: SGHDT, YYEEEE. CDR3 nucleotide sequence: TGTGCCAGCAGCTCGGTAAGACAGGGAGGAGGGTCACCCCTCCACTTT. Protein product: CASSSVRQGGGSPLHF.

This clone was picked up one time. V is TRBV5-1 and J is TRBJ2-5, with TRBD2 matching 12 bases. The CDR3 is made up of 15 amino acids. Per germline, CDR1 SGHRS and CDR2 YFSETQ. The ends lost 0 bases at V and 4 bases at J; junction bases unmatched: 1. The CDR3 DNA sequence: TGCGCCAGCAGCTTGGCACTAGCGGGGGGAGAGACCCAGTACTTC. Protein: CASSLALAGGETQYF.

The chain links TRBV6-6 to TRBJ1-2; 7 bases map to TRBD1. Germline V lookup: CDR1 MNHNY, CDR2 SVGAGI (reference sequence). The CDR3 contains 12 residues. V lost 5 bases to trimming and J lost 3 bases; unmatched junction nucleotides: 0. Written as DNA, the CDR3 is TGTGCCAGCAGTACAGGGGACTATGGCTACACCTTC. It specifies CASSTGDYGYTF.

CDR3 nucleotide sequence: TGTGCCAGCAGTTACGGGCTAGCAACCACAGATACGCAGTATTTT. Its protein is CASSYGLATTDTQYF. V is TRBV6-5 and J is TRBJ2-3, with D perhaps matching TRBD2 (5 bases). From germline, CDR1 is MNHEY and CDR2 SVGAGI. V dropped 2 bases and J dropped 2 bases, with 11 bases sitting between them. The CDR3 consists of 15 residues.

The chain employs TRBV29-1 and TRBJ2-5; tentative D call: TRBD2 (5 bases). The germline V gene encodes CDR1 SQVTM and CDR2 ANQGSEA. The CDR3 contains 13 residues. V was pared by 8 bases and J by 2 bases, with 15 bases between. Here the CDR3 reads CSCLRDLQETQYF. In DNA, the CDR3 is TGCAGCTGCTTACGGGATCTACAAGAGACCCAGTACTTC.

The V and J genes are TRBV2 and TRBJ1-1; tentatively, D is TRBD1 (6 bases). This CDR3 has 13 amino acids. V was pared by 7 bases and J by 10 bases, with 19 bases between. The V gene's germline CDR1 is SNHLY and CDR2 FYNNEI. In DNA, the CDR3 is TGTGCCAGCAACGGAGGGGGGGGGCGACGAGCTTTCTTT. Translation gives CASNGGGGRRAFF.

The count of this clone is one. CDR3 DNA sequence: TGTGCCAGCAGCCCGGAAGGGAGGTACGAGCAGTACTTC. Its protein product is CASSPEGRYEQYF. The J gene is TRBJ2-7, the V gene TRBV7-9; D might be TRBD2 (6 bases). The CDR3 is 13 amino acids. The germline gives CDR1 SEHNR, CDR2 FQNEAQ (reference sequence). V was trimmed by 5 bases and J by 4 bases, leaving 12 bases between them.

The chain couples TRBV7-9 to TRBJ1-1, with a possible D match to TRBD1 (6 bases). The CDR3 is 15 amino acids. The germline V gene encodes CDR1 SEHNR and CDR2 FQNEAQ (reference sequence). Trimming took 4 bases from V and 3 from J, leaving 15 bases between them. CDR3 sequence (DNA): TGTGCCAGCAGCTCGACGGCCCCAGGGGACACTGAAGCTTTCTTT. Translated, it gives CASSSTAPGDTEAFF.

This chain joins TRBV7-2 and TRBJ1-5; D is ambiguous. V lost 3 bases, J lost 6 bases, and 9 bases lay in between. Germline assignment: CDR1 SGHTA and CDR2 FQGNSA. The CDR3 contains 13 residues. CDR3: CASSFIAGQPQHF. The CDR3 DNA reads as TGTGCCAGCAGCTTTATAGCTGGTCAGCCCCAGCATTTT. The complete variable domain, with remaining parts taken from reference TRBV7-2 and TRBJ1-5, reads GAGVSQSPSNKVTEKGKDVELRCDPISGHTALYWYRQSLGQGLEFLIYFQGNSAPDKSGLPSDRFSAERTGGSVSTLTIQRTQQEDSAVYLCASSFIAGQPQHFGDGTRLSIL.

The chain recombines TRBV12-3 or TRBV12-4 with TRBJ2-5, with D possibly TRBD2 on 5 matching bases. CDR3 size: 12 residues. The V gene lost 4 bases and the J gene lost 5 bases, with 8 bases spanning the gap. This CDR3 is CASSYSGETQYF. CDR3 sequence (DNA): TGTGCCAGCAGTTACTCGGGGGAGACCCAGTACTTC.

This clone was detected a few times. DNA of the CDR3: TGTGCCAGTAGTCCCCAGATGAACACTGAAGCTTTCTTT. It encodes CASSPQMNTEAFF. V usage is TRBV19 and J usage is TRBJ1-1; no clear D. V lost 5 bases to trimming and J lost 0 bases, with 7 bases between them. Germline V lookup: CDR1 LNHDA, CDR2 SQIVND (reference sequence). This CDR3 is 13 amino acids long. The full variable domain, rest sourced from reference TRBV19 and TRBJ1-1, is DGGITQSPKYLFRKEGQNVTLSCEQNLNHDAMYWYRQDPGQGLRLIYYSQIVNDFQKGDIAEGYSVSREKKESFPLTVTSAQKNPTAFYLCASSPQMNTEAFFGQGTRLTVV.

J is TRBJ2-1 and V is TRBV19; TRBD2 matches 12 bases. V dropped 8 bases and J dropped 6; count of bases not matched to a gene: 5. The CDR3 has 14 residues. Germline V lookup: CDR1 LNHDA, CDR2 SQIVND (reference sequence). This CDR3 reads CASLLAGGSNEQFF. The CDR3 coding sequence is TGTGCCAGTCTACTAGCGGGGGGCAGCAATGAGCAGTTCTTC.

The chain couples TRBV12-5 to TRBJ1-6, with TRBD1 matching 9 bases. V dropped 5 bases and J dropped 1; count of bases not matched to a gene: 3. CDR1 and CDR2 from the germline V gene are LGHNT and FRNRAP. The CDR3 extends over 16 amino acids. CDR3 nucleotides: TGTGCTAGTGGTCCGGGACAGGGATCCTATAATTCACCCCTCCACTTT. It translates to CASGPGQGSYNSPLHF.

V and J are TRBV5-5 and TRBJ2-7, with TRBD2 as a possible D gene (6 bases). Per the germline V gene, CDR1 is SGHKS and CDR2 is YYEKEE (reference sequence). The CDR3 runs to 12 residues. Trimming pared 4 bases from V and 4 bases from J, leaving 9 bases between. CDR3 amino acids: CASSRGLYEQYF. The CDR3 DNA reads as TGTGCCAGCAGCCGCGGACTATACGAGCAGTACTTC.

This sequence joins TRBV2 and TRBJ2-3, with 10 bases identical to TRBD2. Germline V gene data show CDR1 as SNHLY and CDR2 as FYNNEI. The CDR3 extends over 15 amino acids. Trimming at V came to 6 bases and at J to 0 bases, leaving 3 bases not matched to a gene. This CDR3 is CASRETSGSTDTQYF. The CDR3 DNA reads as TGTGCCAGCAGAGAGACTAGCGGGAGCACAGATACGCAGTATTTT.

The chain employs TRBV12-3 or TRBV12-4 and TRBJ1-1, with TRBD1 as a possible D gene (5 bases). Trimming stripped 2 bases from V and 4 bases from J, with 8 bases between. There are 13 residues in the CDR3. As DNA, the CDR3 is TGTGCCAGCAGTTTACTTGGGGCCACTGAAGCTTTCTTT. Its translation is CASSLLGATEAFF.

The CDR3 coding sequence is TGTGCCAGCAGAGACACAGGGGCCCCAATGGGGACCCAGTACTTC. Translated, it gives CASRDTGAPMGTQYF. This sequence joins TRBV6-6 and TRBJ2-5; 7 nucleotides agree with TRBD1. This CDR3 is 15 amino acids long. V lost 6 bases, J lost 7 bases, and 14 bases stayed unmatched. Looked up from germline, CDR1 is MNHNY and CDR2 is SVGAGI (reference sequence).

The chain employs TRBV10-3 and TRBJ1-1; the match to TRBD1 covers 7 bases. CDR1 is ENHRY, CDR2 SYGVKD, per germline. V lost 9 bases and J lost 1; bases outside the gene matches: 8. The CDR3 consists of 14 residues. The CDR3 here is CAIGQVGANTEAFF. CDR3 DNA: TGTGCCATTGGACAGGTTGGGGCGAACACTGAAGCTTTCTTT.

J is TRBJ2-3 and V is TRBV5-1; D perhaps matches TRBD1 (6 bases). V was clipped by 0 bases and J by 2 bases, with 16 bases between them. The CDR3 has 17 residues. CDR1 is SGHRS, CDR2 YFSETQ, per germline. The CDR3 sequence is CASSLAPQGGPTDTQYF. The CDR3 coding sequence is TGCGCCAGCAGCTTGGCCCCACAGGGTGGCCCCACAGATACGCAGTATTTT.

The chain links TRBV7-9 to TRBJ1-4; 10 nucleotides line up with TRBD1. The junction had 9 bases not matched to a gene; V was cut back by 5 bases and J by 6 bases. The length of the CDR3 is 16 residues. Looked up from germline, CDR1 is SEHNR and CDR2 is FQNEAQ (reference sequence). The CDR3: CASSRDRGQSYEKLFF. The CDR3 nucleotides are TGTGCCAGCAGCCGTGACAGGGGGCAAAGTTATGAAAAACTGTTTTTT.

CDR3 in DNA: TGTGCCAGCAGCTCCGGACAATATAATTCACCCCTCCACTTT. Translation gives CASSSGQYNSPLHF. The genes are TRBV11-3 and TRBJ1-6; tentative D call: TRBD1 (5 bases). CDR1 is SGHNT and CDR2 is YENEEA in the germline V gene. The ends were cut back, 4 bases at V and 4 bases at J, with 8 bases in the middle. The CDR3 runs 14 residues.

This clone has only one observation. The CDR3 loop is CASSLGPGYGYTF. CDR3 bases: TGTGCCAGCAGTTTAGGTCCGGGCTATGGCTACACCTTC. The gene calls are TRBV27 and TRBJ1-2; D is undetermined. The V end was cut by 2 bases, the J end by 4 bases, with 8 bases between. The CDR3 contains 13 residues. Germline values: CDR1 MNHEY, CDR2 SMNVEV (reference sequence).

The rearrangement links TRBV5-5 to TRBJ1-4, with D maybe TRBD1 (5 bases). Germline CDR1 reads SGHKS; CDR2 reads YYEKEE (reference sequence). V was cut by 0 bases and J by 5 bases, with 17 bases left in between. This CDR3 has 17 residues. The CDR3 DNA follows: TGTGCCAGCAGCTTGGAAGGTCAGGGATTCGCGAATGAAAAACTGTTTTTT. This sequence encodes CASSLEGQGFANEKLFF.